These T cell receptor beta chains were read from a single sample in a study of response to subunit inactivated influenza vaccine. MiXCR, applied by TCRdb to the RT-PCR reads, yields one record per CDR3 protein. The data hold more than 500,000 distinct CDR3 sequences, with roughly 12% observed a single time. These same data were also listed under a study on T cells expressing NK-cell markers.

Sample: PBMCs from blood, taken on the day of vaccination. These receptors originate from a middle-aged man who received an inactivated influenza vaccine. The conserved cysteine and the conserved F or W are not part of the CDR3 here.

CDR3 protein	V gene	J gene
ASSQAGGPVTDTQC	TRBV4-2	TRBJ2-3
SANLAGVAAGELF	TRBV20-1	TRBJ2-2
ASTRVGNTGELF	TRBV28	TRBJ2-2
ASSLNGGAFNEQF	TRBV11-2	TRBJ2-1
SVGATDYGYT	TRBV29-1	TRBJ1-2
ASSQGTGELF	TRBV3-1	TRBJ2-2
ASRSGTGPTDTQY	TRBV7-9	TRBJ2-3
SVGTGEAGELF	TRBV29-1	TRBJ2-2
ASSPLGRESREQY	TRBV28	TRBJ2-7
ASSQDRQGTTGNTIY	TRBV4-2	TRBJ1-3
ASSPARQFTYQPQH	TRBV12-3/TRBV12-4	TRBJ1-5
ASSQGAISNQPQH	TRBV3-1	TRBJ1-5
ASSLASGLYNEQF	TRBV5-1	TRBJ2-1
ASRNPVRSNEQF	TRBV5-5	TRBJ2-1
ASSLVSLAGSYEQY	TRBV28	TRBJ2-7
SAIAGIAKNIQY	TRBV20-1	TRBJ2-4
SAPKPGLAGLEQY	TRBV20-1	TRBJ2-7
ASRPGRPGETQY	TRBV5-1	TRBJ2-5
ASSGSGLYEQY	TRBV7-2	TRBJ2-7
SARDLGYYGYT	TRBV20-1	TRBJ1-2
ASSLPGTAIGELF	TRBV28	TRBJ2-2
ASSWRPTGQLQETQY	TRBV5-1	TRBJ2-5
ASRGLAGEIGTDTQY	TRBV28	TRBJ2-3
ASSLGWRSNTEAF	TRBV5-1	TRBJ1-1
ASSLQGALDTEAF	TRBV7-2	TRBJ1-1
ASTGGYQPQH	TRBV2	TRBJ1-5
ASSIDSHSGNTIY	TRBV5-1	TRBJ1-3
AVGNTQY	TRBV10-3	TRBJ2-3
ASSQESQSNQPQH	TRBV4-2	TRBJ1-5
ASSYLQGSIEAF	TRBV6-5	TRBJ1-1
AISEPLAGGFTDTQY	TRBV10-3	TRBJ2-3
ASSVARAGFHNEQF	TRBV9	TRBJ2-1
ASSLMDGATNEKLF	TRBV4-3	TRBJ1-4
ASSQELYHNEKLF	TRBV4-3	TRBJ1-4
ASSEGLHENQPQH	TRBV5-1	TRBJ1-5
ASSLEGHFYEQY	TRBV5-5	TRBJ2-7
SATIGDEQF	TRBV20-1	TRBJ2-1
ASSRTGFYNSPLH	TRBV12-3/TRBV12-4	TRBJ1-6
ASRKRDRVVSNNSPLH	TRBV28	TRBJ1-6
ASSTFERGEAF	TRBV7-9	TRBJ1-1
AISQATYEQY	TRBV10-3	TRBJ2-7
ASSSTSGRNNEQF	TRBV7-6	TRBJ2-1
ASSLPDAPGLSYEQY	TRBV5-1	TRBJ2-7
AISEGTGLSPLH	TRBV10-3	TRBJ1-6
ASSRLMDSYNEQF	TRBV7-9	TRBJ2-1
ASSSSLLSSYEQY	TRBV7-8	TRBJ2-7
ASSEKGDTQY	TRBV2	TRBJ2-3